The sample holds one count of the clone carrying this T cell receptor beta chain. This entry belongs to a study of blood T cell repertoires in COVID-19. Turning to the study itself: In each case, the material was cDNA or gDNA derived from T cells, B-cell-depleted T cells, or PBMCs.

From germline, CDR1 is GTSNPN and CDR2 SVGIG (reference sequence). V shed 3 bases, J shed 5 bases, and the junction held 7 bases outside the gene matches. There are 14 residues in the CDR3. In the study's own analysis: Amplification from reference gene primers served as the basis for estimated nucleated cell counts. Using immunoSEQ multiplex PCR, the repertoire was profiled, and TCRdb retains in-frame clones only, with some absent. D and trimming were read from the DNA, whereas the V and J calls and clone size are those reported in that table. This sample has 120,000 to 150,000 clones, with around 80% found just once.

This rearrangement joins TRBV30 to TRBJ1-5; TRBD1 matches 7 bases. This sequence originates from a human donor with acute or convalescent COVID-19. The donor label of this sample is uncertain. Material for sequencing was peripheral blood. CDR3 loop: CAWSRDSAYQPQHF. The CDR3, as DNA: TGTGCCTGGAGCAGGGACAGCGCTTATCAGCCCCAGCATTTT.